Below, 5 T cell receptor beta chains from the same sample are listed, as sequenced in a study of T cell repertoires in cytomegalovirus infection. Via MiXCR, TCRdb re-called the reads, giving one row per CDR3 protein. The sample lists 300,000 or so distinct CDR3 sequences; around 10% were seen once. Sequencing was performed on PBMCs. Receptors were obtained from a human donor in good health (CMV status not recorded). Some clones in this sample may be carry-over from other donors' samples.

The gene calls are TRBV15 and TRBJ2-3, with TRBD1 matching 7 bases. From germline, CDR1 is LNHNV and CDR2 YYDKDF (reference sequence). The CDR3 loop spans 15 amino acids. V lost 3 bases and J lost 9; bases outside the gene matches: 12. The CDR3 region is CATSRVSRRGGTQYF. In DNA, the CDR3 is TGTGCCACCAGCAGGGTGAGCCGGCGAGGGGGCACGCAGTATTTT.

This clonotype has only a few counts. The chain couples TRBV7-9 to TRBJ2-1; weak D call: TRBD1 (6 bases). The CDR3 length is 15 residues. Trimming removed 5 bases from V and 7 bases from J, with 18 bases in between. Looked up from germline, CDR1 is SEHNR and CDR2 is FQNEAQ (reference sequence). DNA for the CDR3: TGTGCCAGCAGCCAGGGGTGGGGGCAGATGAATGAGCAGTTCTTC. The encoded protein is CASSQGWGQMNEQFF.

This clonotype came up many times. The V gene is TRBV7-2, the J gene TRBJ2-3; 8 nucleotides match TRBD1. Germline lookup yields CDR1 SGHTA and CDR2 FQGNSA. CDR3 size: 15 residues. Losses at the gene ends were 2 bases for V and 4 bases for J; bases not matched to a gene: 5. CDR3 sequence (DNA): TGTGCCAGCAGCTTACAGGGGGCTAGCGCAGATACGCAGTATTTT. Its protein is CASSLQGASADTQYF. Supplemented by reference TRBV7-2 and TRBJ2-3, the full variable domain reads GAGVSQSPSNKVTEKGKDVELRCDPISGHTALYWYRQSLGQGLEFLIYFQGNSAPDKSGLPSDRFSAERTGGSVSTLTIQRTQQEDSAVYLCASSLQGASADTQYFGPGTRLTVL.

This clonotype was detected many times. This chain joins TRBV7-2 and TRBJ2-6; D is perhaps TRBD1 (6 bases). The germline V gene encodes CDR1 SGHTA and CDR2 FQGNSA. Trimming removed 3 bases at V and 12 bases at J, with 18 bases between. The CDR3 loop spans 15 amino acids. The chain's CDR3 is CASSFGQSRTFVLTF. The CDR3 bases are TGTGCCAGCAGCTTCGGACAGAGTCGAACGTTCGTCCTGACTTTC.

Concerning this clonotype: This may stem from a read error, because a much larger clone lies one nucleotide away. This rearrangement joins TRBV10-3 to TRBJ1-2; D uncertain. Germline assignment: CDR1 ENHRY and CDR2 SYGVKD. The CDR3 covers 11 residues. The CDR3 nucleotides are TGTGCCATCGCAGCAAACTATGGCTACTCCTTC. The encoded protein is CAIAANYGYSF.